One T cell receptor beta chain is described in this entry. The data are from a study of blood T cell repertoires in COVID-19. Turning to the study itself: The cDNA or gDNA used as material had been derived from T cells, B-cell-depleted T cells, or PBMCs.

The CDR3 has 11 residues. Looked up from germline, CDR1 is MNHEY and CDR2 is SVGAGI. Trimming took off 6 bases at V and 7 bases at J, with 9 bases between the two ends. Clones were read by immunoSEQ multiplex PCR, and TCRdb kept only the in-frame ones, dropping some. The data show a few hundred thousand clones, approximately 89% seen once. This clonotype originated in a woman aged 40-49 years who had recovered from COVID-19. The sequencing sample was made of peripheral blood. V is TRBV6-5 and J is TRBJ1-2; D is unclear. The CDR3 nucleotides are TGTGCCAGCAGGGTCGGGTTTGGCTACACCTTC. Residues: CASRVGFGYTF.